One and the same sample provided the 12 T cell receptor beta chains below, sequenced in a study of blood T cell repertoires in COVID-19. Repertoires were generated with immunoSEQ multiplex PCR, while TCRdb's copy carries only in-frame clones and drops some. Of about 68,000 clones listed, approximately 89% are singletons. The source material was peripheral blood. Receptors originate from a man aged 45-65 years with COVID-19, enrolled during active disease.

V and J are TRBV5-1 and TRBJ2-7; TRBD2 agrees at 9 bases. Germline CDR1 and CDR2: SGHRS and YFSETQ. CDR3 size: 15 residues. With 5 bases clipped from V and 0 bases from J, the junction kept 6 bases outside the gene matches. CDR3 in DNA: TGCGCCAGCAGTCTGACTAGCGGTACCTCCTACGAGCAGTACTTC. Its translation: CASSLTSGTSYEQYF. The full variable domain, its missing parts supplied by reference TRBV5-1 and TRBJ2-7, is KAGVTQTPRYLIKTRGQQVTLSCSPISGHRSVSWYQQTPGQGLQFLFEYFSETQRNKGNFPGRFSGRQFSNSRSEMNVSTLELGDSALYLCASSLTSGTSYEQYFGPGTRLTVT.

The rearrangement joins TRBV7-6 to TRBJ2-2; 7 bases line up with TRBD2. The germline V gene encodes CDR1 SGHVS and CDR2 FNYEAQ. V lost 3 bases and J lost 5; bases outside the gene matches: 6. The CDR3 extends over 15 amino acids. CDR3 sequence reads: CASSLAGAGTGELFF. The CDR3 region has the DNA TGTGCCAGCAGCTTGGCGGGAGCTGGAACCGGGGAGCTGTTTTTT.

This clone was seen only once. V and J are TRBV24-1 and TRBJ2-3; D remains ambiguous. V lost 9 bases and J lost 6, with 9 bases in between. The CDR3 contains 11 residues. Germline CDR1 KGHDR, CDR2 SFDVKD. For the CDR3, the DNA is TGTGCCACCGCGACGGAGGATACGCAGTATTTT. Its protein is CATATEDTQYF.

Concerning this clone: The junction departs from germline at one end; a sequencing error may be responsible. The rearrangement joins TRBV12-3 or TRBV12-4 to TRBJ1-2, with D perhaps TRBD1 (6 bases). The CDR3 covers 12 residues. CDR3 region: CASSKQGRGHTF. The DNA for the CDR3 is TGTGCCAGCAGCAAACAGGGTCGTGGCCACACCTTC.

This clone was seen only a few times. As DNA, the CDR3 is TGTGCCAGCAGCGGACCAGCAGGGGAGGCCAAAAACATTCAGTACTTC. Amino acid sequence: CASSGPAGEAKNIQYF. The chain is built from TRBV9 and TRBJ2-4; D perhaps matches TRBD1 (6 bases). Germline values: CDR1 SGDLS, CDR2 YYNGEE. The CDR3 is 16 amino acids. Trimming removed 3 bases from V and 1 base from J, with 14 bases in between.

The V gene is TRBV5-1, the J gene TRBJ2-1; 8 positions match TRBD2. The trim removed 0 bases at V and 12 bases at J, leaving 14 bases unmatched. The CDR3 runs to 16 residues. Germline V gene sequence: CDR1 SGHRS, CDR2 YFSETQ. CDR3 region: CASSLAGGDPNIRQFF. For the CDR3, the DNA is TGCGCCAGCAGCTTGGCCGGGGGGGACCCCAACATTAGGCAGTTCTTC.

The table lists this clone with a count of one. J is TRBJ2-2 and V is TRBV5-4, with 7 nucleotides matching TRBD2. CDR1 is SGHNT, CDR2 YYREEE, per germline (reference sequence). This CDR3 is built from 14 residues. V dropped 4 bases and J dropped 7; count of bases not matched to a gene: 7. CDR3 loop: CASSPGLGVGELFF. CDR3 nucleotide sequence: TGTGCCAGCAGCCCCGGACTAGGGGTCGGGGAGCTGTTTTTT.

The chain combines TRBV7-9 with TRBJ2-3; the D is unclear. Trimming shortened V by 4 bases and J by 0 bases, and 14 bases separated the two germline ends. The CDR3 length is 16 residues. CDR1 and CDR2 (germline): SEHNR, FQNEAQ (reference sequence). CDR3 loop: CASSYSLPASTDTQYF. The CDR3 DNA reads TGTGCCAGCAGCTACTCCCTCCCCGCGAGCACAGATACGCAGTATTTT.

The CDR3 region is CASSSGTGELFF. CDR3 sequence (DNA): TGTGCCAGCAGCTCCGGCACCGGGGAGCTGTTTTTT. The rearrangement joins TRBV7-9 to TRBJ2-2; D unclear. Germline V lookup: CDR1 SEHNR, CDR2 FQNEAQ (reference sequence). The CDR3 extends over 12 amino acids. V was pared by 4 bases and J by 4 bases, with 4 bases between.

V gene TRBV7-8 combines with J gene TRBJ2-1; D might be TRBD2 (5 bases). CDR1 is SGHVS and CDR2 is FQNEAQ in the germline V gene. V lost 6 bases and J lost 4, with 16 bases in between. This CDR3 has 15 residues. In DNA, the CDR3 is TGTGCCAGCAGGAACACTAGTCACCGTTACAATGAGCAGTTCTTC. Translating gives CASRNTSHRYNEQFF.

The gene calls are TRBV11-2 and TRBJ2-2, with a possible D match to TRBD2 (5 bases). Trimming removed 3 bases from V and 6 bases from J, with 11 bases in between. Germline lookup yields CDR1 SGHAT and CDR2 FQNNGV. The CDR3 runs 14 residues. The CDR3 loop is CASSFARGPGELFF. DNA for the CDR3: TGTGCCAGCAGCTTCGCCCGGGGTCCCGGGGAGCTGTTTTTT.

The chain uses TRBV18 and TRBJ1-4; D is unresolved. V was shortened by 0 bases and J by 7 bases, with 9 bases between the two germline ends. Looked up from germline, CDR1 is KGHSH and CDR2 is LQKENI. The CDR3 consists of 14 residues. The DNA for the CDR3 is TGTGCCAGCTCACCACCGGGCAGTCCTGAAAAACTGTTTTTT. Its protein is CASSPPGSPEKLFF.